This T cell receptor beta chain was retrieved from a study of regulatory T cells in long-lasting Graves disease. Study-wide points: Persistent disease exhibited a predilection for TRBV28, TRBJ1-2 and TRBJ2-5.

The sample's time point: newly diagnosed GD, antithyroid drugs for less than 3 months. RNA isolated from PBMCs was used to make the TCR library. Arm-PCR of CDR3 regions and iRepertoire HTBI primers were used to build TCR beta libraries. Using its own MiXCR run on the multiplex PCR reads, TCRdb lists one record per CDR3 protein. The table includes 500,000 or so distinct CDR3 sequences, under 20% detected once. This clonotype was seen many times. Its antigen remains unknown. The CDR3 is 13 residues long. The germline V gene encodes CDR1 SNHLY and CDR2 FYNNEI. V shed 6 bases and J shed 1 base, with 9 bases lying between them. The same data also went into a second study, on T cells in Graves' hyperthyroidism and ophthalmopathy. That study adds: Blood held most thyroid clonotypes expanded above 0.001 frequency.

The genes are TRBV2 and TRBJ1-1; D unclear. The specimen was peripheral blood mononuclear cells (PBMCs), collected at new diagnosis, from a patient treated with antithyroid drugs. The clonotype was recovered from a man in his forties or fifties with Graves disease. The CDR3 bases are TGTGCCAGCAGCCCCGGGTCGAACACTGAAGCTTTCTTT. Its translation: CASSPGSNTEAFF.